The T cell receptor beta chain described here comes from a study of T cells after yellow fever vaccination. Study-wide results and caveats: Peak timing came faster in the weaker secondary response, day 5 versus 15. Reappearance after the booster was seen for most primary-vaccination clones, at 96% CD4 and 80% to 90% CD8.

CDR3 size: 14 residues. The V end lost 1 base, the J end lost 8 bases, and 12 bases lay between the germline ends. Per the germline V gene, CDR1 is SGHVS and CDR2 is FNYEAQ. By 5'RACE template switching, TCR cDNA was produced, with a universal primer site and UMIs added in the process. MiXCR was run by TCRdb on the 5' RACE reads, yielding one entry per CDR3 protein. The sample carries 99,000 or so distinct CDR3 sequences, about 6% recorded once. In this sample, this clonotype turned up a few times. Its antigen is not known. This sequence joins TRBV7-6 and TRBJ2-1; D tentatively fits TRBD1 or TRBD2 (5 bases each). The origin of this receptor is a man between 18 and 29 years old who received the YFV17D yellow fever vaccine. This specimen consisted of CD8+ T cells sorted from PBMCs, obtained 10 days after the yellow fever booster vaccination. The DNA for the CDR3 is TGTGCCAGCAGCTTAGAAGTCGGGGCCGATGAGCAGTTCTTC. It is translated as CASSLEVGADEQFF.